Included here is one T cell receptor (beta chain) sequence, with context. The data stem from a study of blood T cell repertoires in COVID-19. Study as a whole: The cDNA or gDNA used as material had been derived from T cells, B-cell-depleted T cells, or PBMCs.

Authors' analysis steps: By means of reference gene primer amplification, nucleated cell counts were estimated. Repertoires were generated with immunoSEQ multiplex PCR, while TCRdb's copy carries only in-frame clones and drops some. V, J and clone size were drawn from that table, and D and trimming were deduced from the DNA. Here the sample spans under 300,000 clones, around 84% being singletons. This CDR3 has 13 amino acids. V lost 0 bases and J 2 bases, leaving 5 bases between the germline ends. Germline CDR1 SGHTA, CDR2 FQGNSA. The rearrangement uses TRBV7-2 and TRBJ2-7; D call uncertain. The clonotype was recovered from a woman aged 18-30 years with acute or convalescent COVID-19. The sequenced sample consisted of peripheral blood. CDR3 residues: CASSLAPAYEQYF. The CDR3 DNA follows: TGTGCCAGCAGCTTAGCTCCAGCCTACGAGCAGTACTTC.